These 26 T cell receptor beta chains share one sample of origin, sequenced in a study of T cells in Graves' hyperthyroidism and ophthalmopathy. From RNA transcripts, TCR beta CDR3 regions were amplified. A first-round RT-PCR of the TCR CDR3 used the HTBI primer set. TCRdb re-analysed the multiplex PCR reads in MiXCR, keeping a single row per CDR3 protein. The data hold more than 250,000 distinct CDR3 sequences, with about 16% observed a single time. Input material: blood. The receptors shown here come from a woman between 50 and 59 years old with Graves' hyperthyroidism that later progressed to Graves' ophthalmopathy.

This chain joins TRBV2 and TRBJ2-7; D unresolved. The CDR3 sequence is 15 residues long. Germline V gene data show CDR1 as SNHLY and CDR2 as FYNNEI. Trimming shortened V by 5 bases and J by 4 bases, and 18 bases separated the two germline ends. The CDR3 sequence: CASSSPGEGVYEQYF. The CDR3 coding sequence is TGTGCCAGCAGTTCTCCCGGTGAAGGAGTGTACGAGCAGTACTTC.

The sample holds many counts of this clonotype. V gene TRBV15 combines with J gene TRBJ2-7, with D tentatively TRBD1 (5 bases). CDR1 and CDR2 (germline): LNHNV, YYDKDF (reference sequence). The V gene lost 0 bases and the J gene lost 1 base, with 28 bases spanning the gap. CDR3 size: 21 residues. The CDR3 nucleotides read TGTGCCACCAGCAGAGATCGTCCCCGGAGTGGTTTTGACAGATTTTCCTACGAGCAGTACTTC. As protein: CATSRDRPRSGFDRFSYEQYF.

This clonotype has only one observation. The chain is built from TRBV19 and TRBJ2-1; D may be TRBD1 or TRBD2 (7 bases each). Germline assignment: CDR1 LNHDA and CDR2 SQIVND (reference sequence). The length of the CDR3 is 15 residues. Trimming took off 5 bases at V and 3 bases at J, with 14 bases between the two ends. The CDR3 is CASSWEGADYNEQFF. The DNA for the CDR3 is TGTGCCAGTAGTTGGGAGGGGGCAGACTACAATGAGCAGTTCTTC.

This clonotype was counted between two and nine times. The rearrangement joins TRBV20-1 to TRBJ2-7, with a possible D match to TRBD1 (5 bases). The V end was cut by 6 bases, the J end by 5 bases, with 8 bases between. Germline-derived CDR1 and CDR2 are DFQATT and SNEGSKA (reference sequence). The CDR3 runs 10 residues. The CDR3 DNA reads TGCAGTGCCGTGGGGCACGAGCAGTACTTC. It encodes CSAVGHEQYF.

This clonotype was recorded many times. The V call is TRBV15, the J call TRBJ2-1; TRBD1 agrees at 7 bases. V dropped 3 bases and J dropped 6; count of bases not matched to a gene: 2. Per germline, CDR1 LNHNV and CDR2 YYDKDF (reference sequence). This CDR3 region has 13 residues. The CDR3 nucleotides read TGTGCCACCAGCAGGGGGGACAGCAATGAGCAGTTCTTC. This sequence encodes CATSRGDSNEQFF.

The chain carries TRBV27 and TRBJ1-6; no definite D call. This CDR3 contains 10 residues. Germline V gene sequence: CDR1 MNHEY, CDR2 SMNVEV (reference sequence). Trimming removed 9 bases from V and 9 bases from J, with 6 bases in between. This chain's CDR3 is CASGISPLHF. The CDR3, as DNA: TGTGCCAGTGGGATTTCACCCCTCCACTTT.

This clonotype has more than one count but fewer than ten. V and J are TRBV28 and TRBJ1-6; 7 bases line up with TRBD1. Losses at the gene ends were 5 bases for V and 7 bases for J; bases not matched to a gene: 8. There are 15 residues in the CDR3. Germline V gene sequence: CDR1 MDHEN, CDR2 SYDVKM. The CDR3 DNA is TGTGCCAGCAGTGCCAACAGGGGTAGCAATTCACCCCTCCACTTT. Protein sequence: CASSANRGSNSPLHF.

This clonotype was seen ten or more times. The chain couples TRBV11-3 to TRBJ2-3, with 7 bases that match TRBD1. Trimming took 3 bases from V and 5 from J; bases not matched to a gene: 5. Germline V CDR1 and CDR2: SGHNT, YENEEA. CDR3 length: 14 amino acids. The CDR3 reads CASSLTGPGDTQYF. CDR3 bases: TGTGCCAGCAGCTTGACAGGGCCAGGAGATACGCAGTATTTT.

The V and J genes are TRBV20-1 and TRBJ2-1; 13 bases line up with TRBD2. With V trimmed by 6 bases and J by 4 bases, 15 bases remained unmatched. The CDR3 spans 18 residues. Germline V lookup: CDR1 DFQATT, CDR2 SNEGSKA (reference sequence). CDR3: CSATTVGLAGVSYNEQFF. CDR3 DNA: TGCAGTGCAACGACAGTTGGACTAGCGGGAGTCTCTTACAATGAGCAGTTCTTC.

The sample holds many counts of this clonotype. The chain is built from TRBV20-1 and TRBJ2-7; 7 bases align to TRBD2. V was clipped by 4 bases and J by 5 bases; unmatched bases: 8. Germline V CDR1 and CDR2: DFQATT, SNEGSKA (reference sequence). CDR3 length: 13 residues. The CDR3 reads CSAKGPSGHEQYF. The CDR3 DNA is TGCAGTGCTAAAGGCCCTAGCGGACACGAGCAGTACTTC.

This clonotype was counted at least ten times. The V gene is TRBV5-1, the J gene TRBJ2-1; 12 bases fit TRBD2. The J segment lost 10 bases and the V segment lost 0 bases, leaving 5 bases of the junction unmatched. The germline V gene has CDR1 SGHRS and CDR2 YFSETQ. This CDR3 has 15 amino acids. The CDR3 nucleotides read TGCGCCAGCAGCTTGGTGACTAGCGGGAGAGAAGAGCAGTTCTTC. Protein sequence: CASSLVTSGREEQFF.

In the case of this clonotype: A junction end diverges from the germline sequence, so it may reflect a read error. This CDR3 reads CASSLGSGRRFF. CDR3 DNA: TGTGCCAGCAGCTTGGGGAGCGGGAGACGGTTCTTC. The genes are TRBV5-1 and TRBJ2-1; 8 bases line up with TRBD2. CDR1 is SGHRS, CDR2 YFSETQ, per germline. The CDR3 spans 12 residues. Complete variable domain (other parts from reference TRBV5-1 and TRBJ2-1): KAGVTQTPRYLIKTRGQQVTLSCSPISGHRSVSWYQQTPGQGLQFLFEYFSETQRNKGNFPGRFSGRQFSNSRSEMNVSTLELGDSALYLCASSLGSGRRFFGPGTRLTVL.

The gene calls are TRBV30 and TRBJ1-4; D unresolved. V lost 4 bases and J lost 7, with 13 bases in between. This CDR3 is 13 amino acids long. Germline V CDR1 and CDR2: GTSNPN, SVGIG (reference sequence). The CDR3 sequence: CAWIPPLGEKLFF. CDR3 in DNA: TGTGCCTGGATCCCTCCCTTGGGTGAAAAACTGTTTTTT.

This clonotype was recorded many times. The gene calls are TRBV28 and TRBJ1-1; D perhaps matches TRBD1 (5 bases). V shed 5 bases and J shed 1 base, with 14 bases lying between them. The CDR3 is made up of 15 amino acids. The germline CDR1 and CDR2 sequences are MDHEN and SYDVKM. DNA for the CDR3: TGTGCCAGCAGTGCCCCTCGGGGCGAGAACACTGAAGCTTTCTTT. This codes for CASSAPRGENTEAFF.

This clonotype appeared many times. The gene calls are TRBV2 and TRBJ2-1, with TRBD2 matching over 7 bases. Trimming removed 7 bases from V and 5 bases from J; junction bases left unmatched: 8. This CDR3 contains 14 residues. Germline V gene data show CDR1 as SNHLY and CDR2 as FYNNEI. CDR3 DNA sequence: TGTGCCAGCAAGGGAGGGAGGGCCCACAATGAGCAGTTCTTC. Translating gives CASKGGRAHNEQFF. Looking up the rest from reference TRBV2 and TRBJ2-1 gives the full variable domain: EPEVTQTPSHQVTQMGQEVILRCVPISNHLYFYWYRQILGQKVEFLVSFYNNEISEKSEIFDDQFSVERPDGSNFTLKIRSTKLEDSAMYFCASKGGRAHNEQFFGPGTRLTVL.

The genes are TRBV27 and TRBJ2-5; D may be TRBD1 or TRBD2 (6 bases each). V was clipped by 2 bases and J by 5 bases, with 15 bases between them. Germline-derived CDR1 and CDR2 are MNHEY and SMNVEV (reference sequence). CDR3 length equals 15 residues. Written as DNA, the CDR3 is TGTGCCAGCAGTTTAATACGGAGGGACAAGGAGACCCAGTACTTC. This sequence encodes CASSLIRRDKETQYF.

This clonotype was detected ten times or more. V and J are TRBV6-6 and TRBJ2-7; D could derive from TRBD1 or TRBD2 (5 bases each). Trimming removed 2 bases from V and 0 bases from J, with 11 bases in between. CDR3 length: 15 residues. CDR1 and CDR2 from the germline V gene are MNHNY and SVGAGI (reference sequence). CDR3 loop: CASSYRAGSSYEQYF. CDR3 bases: TGTGCCAGCAGTTACCGGGCAGGGAGCTCCTACGAGCAGTACTTC.

This clonotype was counted only a few times. A much bigger clone sits one base away, suggesting this may be a read error. Likely a read error: the CDR3 ends without its conserved phenylalanine or tryptophan. The V and J genes are TRBV27 and TRBJ1-1, with D hard to call. This CDR3 has 13 amino acids. Between the trimmed V and J ends, which lost 7 bases and 2 bases, there was a span of 11 bases. CDR1 and CDR2 from the germline V gene are MNHEY and SMNVEV (reference sequence). The CDR3 region has the DNA TGTGCCAGCAAATCCGACGTAAACACTGAAGCTTTCCTT. Translated: CASKSDVNTEAFL.

This clonotype occurred many times. The V gene is TRBV7-9, the J gene TRBJ2-7, with D perhaps assigned TRBD1 or TRBD2 (5 bases each). CDR3 size: 16 residues. V lost 5 bases, J lost 0 bases, and 17 bases lay in between. CDR1 and CDR2 from the germline V gene are SEHNR and FQNEAQ (reference sequence). The CDR3 region is CASSPLRDQGSYEQYF. CDR3 bases: TGTGCCAGCAGCCCTCTCCGGGACCAGGGCTCCTACGAGCAGTACTTC.

As regards this clonotype: This may arise from a read error, as a much more abundant clone is one base away. The chain recombines TRBV11-2 with TRBJ2-5, with 7 bases matching TRBD2. CDR1 and CDR2 (germline): SGHAT, FQNNGV. This CDR3 region has 16 residues. The junction had 14 bases not matched to a gene; V was cut back by 5 bases and J by 5 bases. CDR3 residues: CASSLYSESGVETQYF. In DNA form, the CDR3 reads TGTGCCAGCAGCCTATATAGCGAGAGCGGGGTGGAGACCCAGTACTTC. Full variable domain (outside the CDR3, taken from reference TRBV11-2 and TRBJ2-5): EAGVAQSPRYKIIEKRQSVAFWCNPISGHATLYWYQQILGQGPKLLIQFQNNGVVDDSQLPKDRFSAERLKGVDSTLKIQPAKLEDSAVYLCASSLYSESGVETQYFGPGTRLLVL.

The sample holds a few counts of this clonotype. This rearrangement joins TRBV7-8 to TRBJ2-7; TRBD2 is a possible D gene (6 bases). V was shortened by 1 base and J by 3 bases, with 13 bases between the two germline ends. This CDR3 is built from 15 residues. Germline CDR1 is SGHVS and CDR2 is FQNEAQ. The chain's CDR3 is CASSLEEGVFYEQYF. The CDR3, as DNA: TGTGCCAGCAGCTTAGAGGAGGGAGTCTTCTACGAGCAGTACTTC.

At least ten counts were recorded for this clonotype. This chain joins TRBV5-1 and TRBJ2-5, with 9 bases aligning to TRBD1. The J segment lost 4 bases and the V segment lost 4 bases, leaving 8 bases of the junction unmatched. CDR1 is SGHRS and CDR2 is YFSETQ in the germline V gene. The CDR3 length is 15 residues. CDR3: CASSPVTGGGETQYF. CDR3 nucleotides: TGCGCCAGCAGCCCTGTGACAGGGGGTGGAGAGACCCAGTACTTC.

This clonotype occurred many times. The chain has TRBV7-9 and TRBJ2-2; D ambiguous. V dropped 5 bases and J dropped 10 bases, with 11 bases sitting between them. CDR1 and CDR2 (germline): SEHNR, FQNEAQ (reference sequence). The CDR3 is 12 amino acids. The DNA for the CDR3 is TGTGCCAGCAGCCCAGATACAGAGGAGCTGTTTTTT. Protein sequence: CASSPDTEELFF.

V is TRBV5-4 and J is TRBJ2-2, with 12 bases aligning to TRBD2. Germline CDR1 SGHNT, CDR2 YYREEE (reference sequence). The CDR3 runs 16 residues. The V gene end was trimmed by 0 bases and the J gene end by 3 bases; junction bases not matched to a gene: 0. The chain's CDR3 is CASSLGLAGDTGELFF. The CDR3 DNA is TGTGCCAGCAGCTTGGGACTAGCGGGAGACACCGGGGAGCTGTTTTTT.

This clonotype was counted many times. The V and J genes are TRBV28 and TRBJ2-1; D is uncertain. Germline V CDR1 and CDR2: MDHEN, SYDVKM. Deletions cut 5 bases from V and 9 bases from J, with 8 bases between. The CDR3 contains 11 residues. The CDR3 spells CASSAPREQFF. As DNA, the CDR3 is TGTGCCAGCAGTGCTCCCCGTGAGCAGTTCTTC.

This clonotype was seen repeatedly, ten times or more. Here the CDR3 DNA reads TGTGCCAGCAGTTGGGCCCGGGGTAATTCACCCCTCCACTTT. Translated: CASSWARGNSPLHF. This sequence joins TRBV27 and TRBJ1-6; D is undetermined. CDR1 MNHEY and CDR2 SMNVEV come from the germline V gene (reference sequence). The CDR3 consists of 14 residues. Trimming stripped 4 bases from V and 6 bases from J, with 10 bases between.